Below, 9 T cell receptor beta chains from the same sample are listed, as sequenced in a study of graft-versus-host responses after intestinal transplantation. Data came from immunoSEQ multiplex PCR; TCRdb stores just in-frame clones and leaves some out. The data hold 85,000 to 100,000 clones, with around 92% observed a single time. These receptors' antigens are unknown. The sample was unstimulated CD8+ T cells sorted from spleen or lymph node cells, taken before transplant. These receptors were obtained from a human donor who was the organ donor for an intestinal transplant.

The rearrangement links TRBV15 to TRBJ1-3; no definite D call. From germline, CDR1 is LNHNV and CDR2 YYDKDF (reference sequence). Deletions cut 2 bases from V and 0 bases from J, with 11 bases between. The length of the CDR3 is 16 residues. The chain's CDR3 is CATSRPRANSGNTIYF. CDR3 coding DNA: TGTGCCACCAGCAGACCCCGAGCTAACTCTGGAAACACCATATATTTT.

This sequence joins TRBV27 and TRBJ1-2; a weak D match, TRBD1 (6 bases). V lost 10 bases and J lost 3, with 12 bases in between. The CDR3 spans 12 residues. Germline values: CDR1 MNHEY, CDR2 SMNVEV (reference sequence). The CDR3 DNA sequence: TGTGCCACTTACGGACAGTACTATGGCTACACCTTC. As protein: CATYGQYYGYTF.

The genes are TRBV4-1 and TRBJ1-5, with a weak D call TRBD1 (5 bases). Germline V gene sequence: CDR1 MGHRA, CDR2 YSYEKL. The CDR3 extends over 13 amino acids. V lost 2 bases, J lost 5 bases, and 7 bases lay in between. CDR3 region: CASSQSGDQPQHF. CDR3 DNA: TGCGCCAGCAGCCAATCGGGGGATCAGCCCCAGCATTTT.

The CDR3 bases are TGTGCCATTGGGCGGGGAGGCAATCTCAACGAGCAGTTCTTC. Translated, it gives CAIGRGGNLNEQFF. The chain carries TRBV10-3 and TRBJ2-1; D possibly corresponds to TRBD2 (6 bases). V was clipped by 9 bases and J by 10 bases, with 22 bases between them. CDR3 length: 14 amino acids. Germline CDR1 reads ENHRY; CDR2 reads SYGVKD.

V usage is TRBV9 and J usage is TRBJ2-3, with a possible D match to TRBD2 (5 bases). The CDR3 runs to 12 residues. In germline, CDR1 is SGDLS, CDR2 YYNGEE. Trimming shortened V by 3 bases and J by 5 bases, and 7 bases separated the two germline ends. The DNA of the CDR3 is TGTGCCAGCAGCGACGGGGTAGATACGCAGTATTTT. This translates into CASSDGVDTQYF.

The chain couples TRBV5-1 to TRBJ2-3, with D possibly matching TRBD2 (6 bases). CDR1 is SGHRS, CDR2 YFSETQ, per germline. The CDR3 is 13 residues long. V was clipped by 7 bases and J by 4 bases, with 13 bases between them. The CDR3 is CASGRGKPDTQYF. The DNA of the CDR3 is TGCGCCAGCGGGCGGGGAAAACCAGATACGCAGTATTTT.

The chain couples TRBV28 to TRBJ2-3, with 9 bases identical to TRBD2. This CDR3 is 16 amino acids long. Germline V CDR1 and CDR2: MDHEN, SYDVKM. V lost 5 bases, J lost 3 bases, and 9 bases stayed unmatched. The CDR3 here is CASSPLSGSGTDTQYF. In DNA, the CDR3 is TGTGCCAGCAGTCCCCTTAGCGGGAGCGGTACAGATACGCAGTATTTT.

This clone was counted a few times. The chain links TRBV30 to TRBJ1-4, with 9 bases that match TRBD1. The V gene's germline CDR1 is GTSNPN and CDR2 SVGIG (reference sequence). V dropped 3 bases and J dropped 6; count of bases not matched to a gene: 8. The CDR3 has 15 amino acids. In DNA form, the CDR3 reads TGTGCCTGGAGACATACAGGGGGCTACGATGAAAAACTGTTTTTT. Translation: CAWRHTGGYDEKLFF.

The V call is TRBV28, the J call TRBJ2-7; tentative D call: TRBD1 (6 bases). CDR3 length equals 15 residues. Trimming removed 7 bases at V and 2 bases at J, with 18 bases between. The germline gives CDR1 MDHEN, CDR2 SYDVKM. CDR3 region: CASTPDRYNAYEQYF. The CDR3 nucleotides are TGTGCCAGCACCCCAGACAGGTATAACGCCTACGAGCAGTACTTC.